This TCR beta chain was captured in a study of blood T cell repertoires in COVID-19. Study-wide background: The analysed material was cDNA or gDNA that came from T cells, B-cell-depleted T cells, or PBMCs.

Germline CDR1 and CDR2: MNHEY and SVGAGI. J gave up 6 bases and V 6 bases, and 9 bases lay outside the gene matches. CDR3 size: 15 residues. Original handling: Using reference gene primer amplification, nucleated cell counts were estimated. TCRdb's table, derived via immunoSEQ multiplex PCR, lists solely in-frame clones and lacks some. V, J and clone size are those of that table, while D and trimming were read from the DNA. The sample carries under 300,000 clones, 75% to 90% recorded once. The receptor comes from a man aged 25 to 40 who had recovered from COVID-19. Sequenced sample: peripheral blood. The chain uses TRBV6-5 and TRBJ1-4; 8 bases map to TRBD1. CDR3: CASRRTGLIDEKLFF. For the CDR3, the DNA is TGTGCCAGCAGGAGGACAGGGCTGATTGATGAAAAACTGTTTTTT.